The rows below give T cell receptor beta chains drawn from one sample of a study of cytomegalovirus exposure and HLA in healthy donors. Here immunoSEQ multiplex PCR was the method, and the copy in TCRdb shows in-frame clones only, minus some. The sample holds around 130,000 clones; approximately 8.7% are singletons and the top ten take under 5.5%. Sequenced: PBMCs. These receptor sequences come from a middle-aged man in good health and CMV-seronegative. CDR3s include the opening cysteine and the closing phenylalanine or tryptophan. D genes are given only for firm matches. A clone size is listed for some rows: how often the clone was seen (once, few, many), or a class if it is expanded.

v_call	clone_size	j_call	d_call	cdr3_aa	cdr3_nt
TRBV5-1	few	TRBJ1-4	NA	CASSWDIATNEKLFF	TGCGCCAGCAGTTGGGACATCGCAACTAATGAAAAACTGTTTTTT
TRBV4-1	NA	TRBJ2-7	NA	CASSQGAQANEQYF	TGCGCCAGCAGCCAAGGGGCCCAGGCGAACGAGCAGTACTTC
TRBV5-6	few	TRBJ1-5	TRBD1	CASSYHWTGEIWPQHF	TGTGCCAGCAGCTACCACTGGACAGGGGAAATATGGCCCCAGCATTTT
TRBV10-3	few	TRBJ2-1	NA	CAIGGLQNEQFF	TGTGCCATCGGCGGATTACAAAATGAGCAGTTCTTC
TRBV19	NA	TRBJ2-2	TRBD1	CASTQGGAGELFF	TGTGCCAGTACACAGGGGGGAGCCGGGGAGCTGTTTTTT
TRBV25-1	few	TRBJ2-5	NA	CASRAKGGGETQYF	TGTGCCAGCAGGGCGAAGGGAGGGGGGGAGACCCAGTACTTC
TRBV30	NA	TRBJ1-2	NA	CAWSVGAFYGYTF	TGTGCCTGGAGTGTAGGGGCGTTCTATGGCTACACCTTC
TRBV4-1	NA	TRBJ2-1	TRBD2	CASSQDQLAGAYNEQFF	TGCGCCAGCAGCCAAGATCAACTAGCGGGGGCCTACAATGAGCAGTTCTTC
TRBV19	few	TRBJ1-6	NA	CASSIESSYNSPLHF	TGTGCCAGTAGTATCGAGAGCTCCTATAATTCACCCCTCCACTTT
TRBV5-8	few	TRBJ1-5	TRBD1	CASSKWTGGELYSNQPQHF	TGTGCCAGCAGCAAGTGGACAGGGGGCGAACTTTATAGCAATCAGCCCCAGCATTTT
TRBV18	few	TRBJ2-7	NA	CASSTTGFYEQYF	TGTGCCAGCTCCACAACAGGGTTCTACGAGCAGTACTTC
TRBV11-3	few	TRBJ1-2	TRBD1	CASSQKTGIGNYGYTF	TGTGCCAGCAGCCAAAAGACAGGGATAGGTAACTATGGCTACACCTTC
TRBV11-2	few	TRBJ2-5	NA	CASSLDVAAETQYF	TGTGCCAGCAGCTTAGACGTAGCAGCGGAGACCCAGTACTTC
TRBV2	NA	TRBJ2-5	NA	CASSVLGVETQYF	TGTGCCAGCAGCGTATTGGGCGTCGAGACCCAGTACTTC
TRBV19	NA	TRBJ2-2	NA	CASSQGSRTGELFF	TGTGCCAGTAGCCAGGGATCAAGGACCGGGGAGCTGTTTTTT
TRBV7-9	few	TRBJ2-1	TRBD2	CASSSRTSGGDEQFF	TGTGCCAGCAGCTCCCGGACTAGCGGGGGTGATGAGCAGTTCTTC
TRBV5-1	few	TRBJ2-1	TRBD2	CASSSGLAGSSYNEQFF	TGCGCCAGCAGCTCGGGACTAGCGGGGAGCTCCTACAATGAGCAGTTCTTC
TRBV5-1	NA	TRBJ2-1	TRBD1	CASSSRDRVIGNEQFF	TGCGCCAGCAGCTCCCGGGACAGGGTTATTGGCAATGAGCAGTTCTTC
TRBV2	few	TRBJ2-7	NA	CASSPQTTGQYF	TGTGCCAGCAGTCCACAAACTACGGGGCAGTACTTC
TRBV11-3	NA	TRBJ2-5	TRBD1	CASSRDSQETQYF	TGTGCCAGCAGCCGGGACAGCCAAGAGACCCAGTACTTC
TRBV5-1	NA	TRBJ2-5	TRBD2	CASSLTSGGQETQYF	TGCGCCAGCAGCTTAACTAGCGGGGGCCAAGAGACCCAGTACTTC
TRBV4-3	few	TRBJ2-1	TRBD1	CASSRHPKGQGANEQFF	TGCGCCAGCAGCCGGCATCCTAAAGGACAGGGGGCTAATGAGCAGTTCTTC
TRBV2	NA	TRBJ2-7	NA	CASYNDGVDEQYF	TGTGCCAGCTATAACGACGGGGTCGACGAGCAGTACTTC
TRBV11-2	few	TRBJ2-3	NA	CASSLGRGLSSTDTQYF	TGTGCCAGCAGCTTAGGAAGGGGCTTGTCTAGCACAGATACGCAGTATTTT
TRBV4-1	NA	TRBJ2-5	NA	CASSHAGYQETQYF	TGCGCCAGCAGCCATGCGGGGTACCAAGAGACCCAGTACTTC
TRBV15	few	TRBJ2-7	TRBD1	CATSSLSQGASYYEQYF	TGTGCCACCAGCAGTCTCTCACAGGGGGCCTCCTACTACGAGCAGTACTTC
TRBV7-9	few	TRBJ2-7	NA	CASSLSTAHSYEQYF	TGTGCCAGCAGCTTATCGACAGCCCACTCCTACGAGCAGTACTTC
TRBV19	few	TRBJ1-2	TRBD1	CASTSGQGRYGYTF	TGTGCCAGTACCTCCGGACAGGGAAGATATGGCTACACCTTC
TRBV5-5	NA	TRBJ1-5	NA	CASSLDGLHQPQHF	TGTGCCAGCAGCTTGGATGGACTCCATCAGCCCCAGCATTTT
TRBV16	few	TRBJ1-1	TRBD1	CASSQSGQGEREAFF	TGTGCCAGCAGCCAATCAGGGCAGGGGGAGCGTGAAGCTTTCTTT
TRBV2	NA	TRBJ2-2	NA	CASSAGQAGELFF	TGTGCCAGCAGTGCCGGCCAGGCCGGGGAGCTGTTTTTT
TRBV5-4	few	TRBJ1-1	NA	CASSSTGDEHTEAFF	TGTGCCAGCAGCTCGACAGGAGATGAGCACACTGAAGCTTTCTTT
TRBV6-6	NA	TRBJ1-3	NA	CASSYSGSSGNTIYF	TGTGCCAGCAGTTACTCCGGGTCTTCTGGAAACACCATATATTTT
TRBV6-1	NA	TRBJ1-2	TRBD1	CASTGDSAYYGYTF	TGTGCCAGCACCGGGGACAGCGCTTACTATGGCTACACCTTC
TRBV5-6	few	TRBJ1-4	NA	CASSLGGGKLFF	TGTGCCAGCAGCTTGGGGGGGGGAAAACTGTTTTTT
TRBV27	few	TRBJ1-1	NA	CASSLSSGIGTEAFF	TGTGCCAGCAGTTTATCGAGCGGGATTGGCACTGAAGCTTTCTTT
TRBV7-8	NA	TRBJ1-5	TRBD1	CASSLGQARYSNQPQHF	TGTGCCAGCAGCTTGGGACAGGCTCGATATAGCAATCAGCCCCAGCATTTT
TRBV10-3	few	TRBJ1-5	NA	CAISEGGGVEPQHF	TGTGCCATCAGTGAGGGGGGGGGCGTGGAGCCCCAGCATTTT
TRBV5-1	few	TRBJ1-4	NA	CASSLLGSVNEKLFF	TGCGCCAGCAGCTTACTGGGGAGTGTCAATGAAAAACTGTTTTTT
TRBV25-1	NA	TRBJ2-7	NA	CASSESGVGELSHEQYF	TGTGCCAGCAGTGAATCAGGGGTAGGGGAATTGAGCCACGAGCAGTACTTC
TRBV6-5	many	TRBJ1-5	NA	CASIREPQHF	TGTGCCAGCATTCGGGAGCCCCAGCATTTT
TRBV4-2	NA	TRBJ2-2	NA	CASSYRPYTGELFF	TGTGCCAGCAGCTACAGACCCTACACCGGGGAGCTGTTTTTT
TRBV4-3	few	TRBJ2-7	TRBD1	CASSQDRGLAYEQYF	TGCGCCAGCAGCCAAGACAGGGGGTTAGCCTACGAGCAGTACTTC
TRBV18	few	TRBJ1-5	NA	CASSPQGGNQPQHF	TGTGCCAGCTCACCACAGGGAGGCAATCAGCCCCAGCATTTT
TRBV27	few	TRBJ2-3	NA	CASSLTTGGTDTQYF	TGTGCCAGCAGTTTAACAACCGGAGGCACAGATACGCAGTATTTT
TRBV5-1	NA	TRBJ1-1	NA	CASRAGDMNTEAFF	TGCGCCAGCAGAGCAGGGGATATGAACACTGAAGCTTTCTTT
TRBV13	few	TRBJ2-5	TRBD2	CASSLGRVTETQYF	TGTGCCAGCAGCCTCGGGAGGGTGACGGAGACCCAGTACTTC
TRBV5-8	few	TRBJ2-1	NA	CASSFVNNEQFF	TGTGCCAGCAGCTTCGTAAACAATGAGCAGTTCTTC
TRBV4-3	NA	TRBJ2-3	TRBD2	CASSQVLAGAGDTQYF	TGCGCCAGCAGCCAAGTCCTAGCGGGGGCGGGGGATACGCAGTATTTT
TRBV9	NA	TRBJ2-7	NA	CASSGGAYEQYF	TGTGCCAGCAGCGGGGGAGCCTACGAGCAGTACTTC
TRBV28	NA	TRBJ2-1	TRBD2	CASSSPPEAGGRYEQFF	TGTGCCAGCAGTTCCCCCCCAGAAGCGGGGGGGCGCTATGAGCAGTTCTTC
TRBV9	NA	TRBJ1-6	NA	CASSVTQQESPLHF	TGTGCCAGCAGCGTTACTCAACAGGAGTCACCCCTCCACTTT
TRBV7-9	NA	TRBJ2-1	TRBD2	CASSLGAGAPEQFF	TGTGCCAGCAGCTTAGGAGCGGGGGCTCCTGAGCAGTTCTTC
TRBV2	NA	TRBJ2-5	TRBD1	CASRGRTGWQETQYF	TGTGCCAGCAGGGGAAGGACAGGGTGGCAAGAGACCCAGTACTTC
TRBV4-1	few	TRBJ2-1	NA	CASSQVGDSSYNEQFF	TGCGCCAGCAGCCAAGTAGGTGACTCCTCCTACAATGAGCAGTTCTTC
TRBV4-2	many	TRBJ1-1	TRBD1	CASSLRDRGSNTEAFF	TGTGCCAGCAGCCTGCGGGACAGGGGCTCGAACACTGAAGCTTTCTTT
TRBV13	NA	TRBJ2-7	NA	CASSLGPLVYEQYF	TGTGCCAGCAGCTTAGGTCCTCTTGTCTACGAGCAGTACTTC
TRBV27	few	TRBJ2-1	NA	CASSLSPTGRNEQFF	TGTGCCAGCAGTTTGTCCCCGACAGGGAGGAATGAGCAGTTCTTC
TRBV5-1	few	TRBJ2-2	NA	CASSLVPSDNTGELFF	TGCGCCAGCAGCTTGGTTCCCAGCGATAACACCGGGGAGCTGTTTTTT
TRBV29-1	NA	TRBJ1-1	NA	CSVVQGPNTEAFF	TGCAGCGTTGTACAGGGACCGAACACTGAAGCTTTCTTT